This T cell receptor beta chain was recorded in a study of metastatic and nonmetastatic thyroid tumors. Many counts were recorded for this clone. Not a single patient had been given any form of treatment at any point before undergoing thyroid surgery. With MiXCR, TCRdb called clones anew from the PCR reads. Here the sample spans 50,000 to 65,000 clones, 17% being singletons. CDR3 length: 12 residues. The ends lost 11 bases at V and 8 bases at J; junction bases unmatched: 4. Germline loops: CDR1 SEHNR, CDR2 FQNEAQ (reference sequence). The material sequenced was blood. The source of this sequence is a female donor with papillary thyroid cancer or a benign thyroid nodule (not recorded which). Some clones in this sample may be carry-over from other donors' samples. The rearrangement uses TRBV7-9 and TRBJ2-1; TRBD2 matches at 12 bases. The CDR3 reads CAWLAGGHEQFF. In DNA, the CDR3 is TGTGCCTGGCTAGCGGGAGGGCATGAGCAGTTCTTC.